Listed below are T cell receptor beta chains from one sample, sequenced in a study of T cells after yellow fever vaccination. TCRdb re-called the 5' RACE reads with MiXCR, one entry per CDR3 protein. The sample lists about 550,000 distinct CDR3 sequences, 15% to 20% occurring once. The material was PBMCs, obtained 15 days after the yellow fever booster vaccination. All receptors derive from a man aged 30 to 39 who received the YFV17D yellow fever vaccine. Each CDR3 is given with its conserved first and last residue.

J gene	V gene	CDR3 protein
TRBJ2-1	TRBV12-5	CASVPGDGPYNEQFF
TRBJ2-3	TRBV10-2	CALRMAGDTDTQYF
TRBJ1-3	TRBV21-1	CASSNRGNTIYF
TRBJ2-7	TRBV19	CASSRTGASYEQYF
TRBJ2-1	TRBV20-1	CSASISLVGDEQFF
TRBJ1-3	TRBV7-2	CASSPRDSVSGNTIYF
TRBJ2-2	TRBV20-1	CSARDYGGSGELFF
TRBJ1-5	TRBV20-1	CSARGQGLYNQPQHF
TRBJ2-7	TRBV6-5	CASSYSNLGIEQYF
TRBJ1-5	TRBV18	CASSPWREMPQHF
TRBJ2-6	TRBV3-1	CASSQDPSSTSGANVLTF
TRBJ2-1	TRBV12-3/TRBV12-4	CASSFAESYGEQFF
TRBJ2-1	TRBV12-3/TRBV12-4	CASRADGNEQFF
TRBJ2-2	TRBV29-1	CSVGLPGAGELFF
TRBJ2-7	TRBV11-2	CASSPLPGTSFSYEQYF
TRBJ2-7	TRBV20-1	CSALQGVYEQYF
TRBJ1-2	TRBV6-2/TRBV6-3	CASSQGTARYTF
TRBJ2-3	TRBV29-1	CSVWGVGQGRNTQYF
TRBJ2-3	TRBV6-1	CASRNRVGAADTQYF
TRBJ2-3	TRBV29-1	CSVDRTPSTDTQYF
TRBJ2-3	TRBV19	CASSIPRQSTDTQYF
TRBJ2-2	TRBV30	CAWSGQGNTGELFF
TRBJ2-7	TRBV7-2	CASSPRGALPYEQYF
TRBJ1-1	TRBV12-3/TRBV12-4	CASRVNTEAFF
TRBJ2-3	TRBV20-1	CSARLVADTQYF
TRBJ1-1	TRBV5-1	CASSSLTGIGTEAFF
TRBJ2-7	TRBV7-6	CASSPRLAGEGEQYF
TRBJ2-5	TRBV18	CASSPQWGAEETQYF
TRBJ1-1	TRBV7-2	CASSLEGGITEAFF
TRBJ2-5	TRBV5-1	CASSFSNTLAGGRETQYF
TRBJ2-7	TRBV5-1	CASSPGRPHYEQYF
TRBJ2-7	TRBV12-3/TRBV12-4	CASSLVQGNEQYF
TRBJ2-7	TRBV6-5	CATKDRAYEQYF
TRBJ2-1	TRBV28	CASTPGVGLARAYNEQFF
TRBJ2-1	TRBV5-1	CASRKAPNGNEQFF
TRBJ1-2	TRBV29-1	CSVVRGDYGYTF
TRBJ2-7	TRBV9	CASSVGGLANEQHF
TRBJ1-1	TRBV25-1	CASSENRGGRVDEAFF
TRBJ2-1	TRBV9	CASSVGGLSSYNEQFF
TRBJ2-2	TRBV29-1	CSVEMGNTGELFF
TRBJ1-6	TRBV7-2	CASSLMVGTVGSPLHF
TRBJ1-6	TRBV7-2	CASSQERLGGPLHF
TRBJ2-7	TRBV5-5	CASSSWMTYEQYF
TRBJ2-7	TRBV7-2	CASSPPGQNYEQYF
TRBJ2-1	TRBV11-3	CASGAGGPYNEQFF
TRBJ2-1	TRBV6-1	CASSRMGSGGWDEQFF
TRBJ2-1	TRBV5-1	CASSSASGVAALFF
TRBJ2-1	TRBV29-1	CSVTTGGGRPQFF
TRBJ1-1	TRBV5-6	CASSNGQVLNTEAFF
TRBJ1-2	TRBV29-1	CSIGEVYGYTF